This TCR beta chain was documented in a study of response to subunit inactivated influenza vaccine. Via MiXCR, TCRdb re-called the RT-PCR reads, giving one row per CDR3 protein. The table shows about 540,000 distinct CDR3 sequences, with less than 25% occurring only once. Trimming took 4 bases from V and 4 from J; bases not matched to a gene: 3. CDR1 SGHTA and CDR2 FQGNSA come from the germline V gene. The length of the CDR3 is 14 residues. The same data also went into a second study, on T cells expressing NK-cell markers. That study adds: What made the TCR beta cDNA was 5'RACE template switching with UMIs.

This TCR was recovered from a man aged 50-60 years who received an inactivated influenza vaccine. The input for sequencing was CD4+ T cells sorted from PBMCs, taken approximately 13 days after vaccination. V and J are TRBV7-2 and TRBJ1-2; 10 bases fit TRBD1. For the CDR3, the DNA is TGTGCCAGCAGCTCGACAGGGGGCGCCTATGGCTACACCTTC. Amino acid sequence: CASSSTGGAYGYTF.